The 26 T cell receptor beta chains in this list originate from one sample, sequenced in a study of shared clonotypes between healthy human individuals. The table came from immunoSEQ multiplex PCR; TCRdb's copy has only in-frame clones and leaves some out. The sample shows approximately 1,000,000 clones, about four fifths of them seen only once. The sequenced sample consisted of memory CD4+ T cells from PBMCs. Subset given: CD45RA-negative fraction. The receptors shown here come from a man younger than 35 in good health. Some clones in this sample may be carry-over from other donors' samples.

J is TRBJ2-1 and V is TRBV28; D is unclear. The ends were cut back, 4 bases at V and 10 bases at J, with 11 bases in the middle. The CDR3 contains 12 residues. CDR1 and CDR2 (germline): MDHEN, SYDVKM. CDR3 bases: TGTGCCAGCAGTTCAGTCCTTCGCGAGCAGTTCTTC. Translating gives CASSSVLREQFF.

This chain connects TRBV9 to TRBJ2-5; D not resolved. V lost 4 bases and J 5 bases, leaving 12 bases between the germline ends. The CDR3 length is 13 residues. Germline values: CDR1 SGDLS, CDR2 YYNGEE. The CDR3 nucleotides are TGTGCCAGCAGCCCTTCGAGTGGGGAGACCCAGTACTTC. This gives the protein CASSPSSGETQYF.

The chain has TRBV30 and TRBJ1-1; a possible D gene is TRBD1 (5 bases). CDR3 length: 11 residues. Germline values: CDR1 GTSNPN, CDR2 SVGIG (reference sequence). The V end was cut by 0 bases, the J end by 7 bases, with 6 bases between. CDR3 residues: CAWSVGDEAFF. In DNA form, the CDR3 reads TGTGCCTGGAGTGTAGGGGATGAAGCTTTCTTT.

The genes are TRBV7-2 and TRBJ2-5; maybe TRBD1 (6 bases). V gave up 2 bases and J gave up 3 bases, with 7 bases separating them. The CDR3 loop spans 13 amino acids. Looked up from germline, CDR1 is SGHTA and CDR2 is FQGNSA. The CDR3 loop reads CASSLSGEETQYF. The DNA for the CDR3 is TGTGCCAGCAGCTTATCAGGGGAAGAGACCCAGTACTTC.

V and J are TRBV7-2 and TRBJ1-2; tentatively, D is TRBD1 (6 bases). Trimming took off 4 bases at V and 2 bases at J, with 11 bases between the two ends. The germline CDR1 and CDR2 sequences are SGHTA and FQGNSA. The CDR3 loop spans 14 amino acids. The CDR3 region has the DNA TGTGCCAGCAGCTCACAGGGTCACAACTATGGCTACACCTTC. Its translation is CASSSQGHNYGYTF.

This clone was observed a few times. CDR3 DNA sequence: TGCGCCAGCAGCTTGTCTACAAGCTCTGGAAACACCATATATTTT. It specifies CASSLSTSSGNTIYF. The rearrangement uses TRBV5-1 and TRBJ1-3; D is unclear. Germline V gene data show CDR1 as SGHRS and CDR2 as YFSETQ. V lost 1 base and J lost 0, with 8 bases in between. The CDR3 contains 15 residues. Full variable domain (missing parts from reference TRBV5-1 and TRBJ1-3): KAGVTQTPRYLIKTRGQQVTLSCSPISGHRSVSWYQQTPGQGLQFLFEYFSETQRNKGNFPGRFSGRQFSNSRSEMNVSTLELGDSALYLCASSLSTSSGNTIYFGEGSWLTVV.

This sequence joins TRBV5-1 and TRBJ2-2, with 10 positions matching TRBD2. This CDR3 spans 15 amino acids. Germline trimming cut 0 bases from V and 12 bases from J; bases unmatched to any gene: 8. The V gene's germline CDR1 is SGHRS and CDR2 YFSETQ. CDR3 nucleotides: TGCGCCAGCAGCTTGGCCGGGACTAGCGAGGAGCAGCTGTTTTTT. Translated: CASSLAGTSEEQLFF.

V usage is TRBV6-5 and J usage is TRBJ1-1; TRBD1 matches 8 bases. V lost 5 bases, J lost 8 bases, and 4 bases stayed unmatched. From germline, CDR1 is MNHEY and CDR2 SVGAGI. This CDR3 has 12 residues. The CDR3: CASSDDRGEAFF. CDR3 in DNA: TGTGCCAGCAGTGACGACAGGGGCGAAGCTTTCTTT.

This chain joins TRBV30 and TRBJ1-5; 8 nucleotides align to TRBD1. CDR1 and CDR2 from the germline V gene are GTSNPN and SVGIG (reference sequence). This CDR3 is built from 14 residues. J gave up 6 bases and V 2 bases, and 6 bases lay outside the gene matches. The CDR3 reads CAWSPGQEAQPQHF. The DNA of the CDR3 is TGTGCCTGGAGTCCGGGACAGGAGGCTCAGCCCCAGCATTTT. The complete variable domain, with remaining parts taken from reference TRBV30 and TRBJ1-5, reads SQTIHQWPATLVQPVGSPLSLECTVEGTSNPNLYWYRQAAGRGLQLLFYSVGIGQISSEVPQNLSASRPQDRQFILSSKKLLLSDSGFYLCAWSPGQEAQPQHFGDGTRLSIL.

This chain uses TRBV4-1 with TRBJ2-1, with TRBD2 identical over 12 bases. Trimming at V came to 1 base and at J to 4 bases, leaving 5 bases not matched to a gene. Germline CDR1 MGHRA, CDR2 YSYEKL. This CDR3 is 17 amino acids long. The CDR3 coding sequence is TGCGCCAGCAGCCAAGCGACTAGCGGGAGATTATACAATGAGCAGTTCTTC. As protein: CASSQATSGRLYNEQFF.

The rearrangement uses TRBV6-1 and TRBJ2-7, with 9 nucleotides matching TRBD1. The CDR3 consists of 15 residues. V gave up 6 bases and J gave up 0 bases; unmatched junction bases: 6. From germline, CDR1 is MNHNS and CDR2 SASEGT. The CDR3 nucleotides read TGTGCCAGCAGAACCGGACAGGGGAGCTCCTACGAGCAGTACTTC. Its translation: CASRTGQGSSYEQYF.

Remarks on this clone: One end of the junction varies from germline; a read error may be responsible. The same CDR3 can be traced to other DNA sequences in this sample. J is TRBJ1-5 and V is TRBV19; the D is unclear. The CDR3 is made up of 13 amino acids. Germline-derived CDR1 and CDR2 are LNHDA and SQIVND (reference sequence). The CDR3 coding sequence is TGTGCCAGTAGTGAGACGGTCAATCAGCCCCAACATTTT. Amino acids: CASSETVNQPQHF.

The V call is TRBV2, the J call TRBJ2-1; TRBD2 might be the D (6 bases). Germline CDR1 and CDR2: SNHLY and FYNNEI. This CDR3 is built from 15 residues. V lost 3 bases and J lost 8, with 17 bases in between. In DNA, the CDR3 is TGTGCCAGCAGTGATCCGGGAGAGACCCCCGATGAGCAGTTCTTC. Protein product: CASSDPGETPDEQFF.

V gene TRBV19 combines with J gene TRBJ1-2; D is perhaps TRBD1 (5 bases). V shed 7 bases and J shed 8 bases, with 20 bases lying between them. The germline gives CDR1 LNHDA, CDR2 SQIVND (reference sequence). CDR3 size: 14 residues. The CDR3 spells CASIWGTGAPGYTF. In nucleotides, the CDR3 is TGTGCCAGTATTTGGGGCACGGGTGCGCCCGGCTACACCTTC.

This chain uses TRBV4-2 with TRBJ2-1; D ambiguous. The germline V gene has CDR1 LGHNA and CDR2 YNFKEQ. V gave up 1 base and J gave up 1 base, with 11 bases separating them. There are 16 residues in the CDR3. CDR3 in amino acids: CASSQGGHPSYNEQFF. For the CDR3, the DNA is TGTGCCAGCAGCCAAGGTGGCCATCCATCCTACAATGAGCAGTTCTTC.

V gene TRBV29-1 combines with J gene TRBJ2-1; 10 bases line up with TRBD2. Germline-derived CDR1 and CDR2 are SQVTM and ANQGSEA. V dropped 6 bases and J dropped 5; count of bases not matched to a gene: 7. This CDR3 has 14 residues. The CDR3 is CSVGRTSGDNEQFF. Written as DNA, the CDR3 is TGCAGCGTAGGGAGGACTAGCGGAGACAATGAGCAGTTCTTC.

The chain has TRBV30 and TRBJ1-6; 8 bases are shared with TRBD1. This CDR3 comprises 14 residues. V lost 4 bases, J lost 8 bases, and 7 bases stayed unmatched. Germline assignment: CDR1 GTSNPN and CDR2 SVGIG (reference sequence). CDR3 coding DNA: TGTGCCTGGACGCAAGACAGGGGATATTCACCCCTCCACTTT. It codes for CAWTQDRGYSPLHF.

The chain has TRBV19 and TRBJ2-2, with 10 bases lining up with TRBD2. With V trimmed by 5 bases and J by 4 bases, 7 bases remained unmatched. The V gene's germline CDR1 is LNHDA and CDR2 SQIVND (reference sequence). The CDR3 has 16 residues. The CDR3 coding sequence is TGTGCCAGTAGTCCGGGACTAGCGAGAGTCACCGGGGAGCTGTTTTTT. Amino acid sequence: CASSPGLARVTGELFF.

In this sample, this clone turned up once. The V gene is TRBV6-1, the J gene TRBJ2-1, with 7 bases that match TRBD2. Per germline, CDR1 MNHNS and CDR2 SASEGT. The V segment lost 1 base and the J segment 8 bases; nucleotides outside the gene matches: 17. The CDR3 spans 18 residues. This chain's CDR3 is CASSEVLGRETTRDEQFF. In DNA, the CDR3 is TGTGCCAGCAGTGAAGTCTTAGGGCGGGAGACCACAAGGGATGAGCAGTTCTTC.

The chain employs TRBV6-1 and TRBJ1-4, with D unresolved. The CDR3 loop spans 17 amino acids. Trimming removed 2 bases at V and 0 bases at J, with 13 bases between. The germline gives CDR1 MNHNS, CDR2 SASEGT. The DNA for the CDR3 is TGTGCCAGCAGTGAACCCCGTAGTGCCACAACTAATGAAAAACTGTTTTTT. Protein: CASSEPRSATTNEKLFF.

The genes are TRBV28 and TRBJ2-1; 7 nucleotides align to TRBD2. J lost 6 bases, V lost 6 bases, and 5 bases had no gene match. Per the germline V gene, CDR1 is MDHEN and CDR2 is SYDVKM. The CDR3 runs 13 residues. CDR3 nucleotides: TGTGCCAGCAGGTGGCGGGAGACCAATGAGCAGTTCTTC. It encodes CASRWRETNEQFF. Complete variable domain (other parts from reference TRBV28 and TRBJ2-1): DVKVTQSSRYLVKRTGEKVFLECVQDMDHENMFWYRQDPGLGLRLIYFSYDVKMKEKGDIPEGYSVSREKKERFSLILESASTNQTSMYLCASRWRETNEQFFGPGTRLTVL.

V gene TRBV1 combines with J gene TRBJ2-7; the D call TRBD2 from the table was never checked on the DNA. TRBV1 is noted as a pseudogene. The length of the CDR3 is 16 residues. The CDR3 is CTSSQCLAGDNFEQYF. For the CDR3, the DNA is TGCACCAGCAGCCAATGCCTAGCGGGAGATAACTTCGAGCAGTACTTC.

This clone was observed once. This likely stems from a read error, as it lies one base from a far larger clone. The CDR3 bases are TGTGTCAGCAGCTCCTCCGGGACTAACTACGAGCAGTACTTC. Its protein is CVSSSSGTNYEQYF. This rearrangement joins TRBV7-2 to TRBJ2-7; 7 bases are a match to TRBD2. Germline V lookup: CDR1 SGHTA, CDR2 FQGNSA. The CDR3 is made up of 14 amino acids.

The chain employs TRBV2 and TRBJ2-5; TRBD2 is a possible D gene (6 bases). With 7 bases removed from V and 5 bases from J, the gap between germline ends came to 14 bases. The length of the CDR3 is 13 residues. The germline V gene encodes CDR1 SNHLY and CDR2 FYNNEI. CDR3 region: CASTGGSGETQYF. In nucleotides, the CDR3 is TGTGCCAGCACCGGAGGGAGTGGGGAGACCCAGTACTTC.

The chain uses TRBV5-8 and TRBJ1-2; D unclear. V was cut by 4 bases and J by 0 bases, with 13 bases left in between. The CDR3 is 15 amino acids. Germline V gene sequence: CDR1 SGHTS, CDR2 YDEGEE. CDR3 residues: CASSPVPIPNYGYTF. The DNA for the CDR3 is TGTGCCAGCAGCCCGGTGCCGATTCCTAACTATGGCTACACCTTC.

This clone was picked up a small number of times. The chain is built from TRBV4-1 and TRBJ2-7; TRBD2 matches at 7 bases. Germline values: CDR1 MGHRA, CDR2 YSYEKL. With 4 bases clipped from V and 2 bases from J, the junction kept 8 bases outside the gene matches. The CDR3 sequence is 15 residues long. The CDR3 DNA sequence: TGCGCCAGCAGCCTCGGGACGGCGGGGGCCTACGAGCAGTACTTC. Translation gives CASSLGTAGAYEQYF.